Listed below are T cell receptor beta chains from one sample, sequenced in a study of OX40 agonist ivuxolimab in advanced cancers. Profiling relied on immunoSEQ multiplex PCR, and the TCRdb table lists in-frame clones only, not all of them. The table shows about 64,000 clones, with approximately 80% occurring only once. The input for sequencing was CD4+ or CD8+ T cells sorted from blood, taken in a trial of the OX40 agonist ivuxolimab. These receptors came from an adult with an advanced solid tumor such as melanoma, head and neck, liver or kidney cancer. CDR3s include the opening cysteine and the closing phenylalanine or tryptophan. D genes are given only for firm matches. The size entry is marked missing in some rows and otherwise reads once, few, many or a size class.

d_gene: NA
v_gene: TRBV6-5
abundance: NA
j_gene: TRBJ2-7
CDR3aa: CASSPTGTLEQYF
CDR3nt: TGTGCCAGCAGTCCGACAGGTACTCTCGAGCAGTACTTC

d_gene: NA
v_gene: TRBV18
abundance: few
j_gene: TRBJ2-5
CDR3aa: CASSPQWAGPKPDQETQYF
CDR3nt: TGTGCCAGCTCACCACAGTGGGCGGGGCCCAAACCGGATCAAGAGACCCAGTACTTC

d_gene: TRBD1
v_gene: TRBV5-4
abundance: NA
j_gene: TRBJ1-3
CDR3aa: CASTDSVGTVKNTIYF
CDR3nt: TGTGCCAGCACCGATTCGGTGGGGACAGTGAAAAACACCATATATTTT

d_gene: NA
v_gene: TRBV6-5
abundance: NA
j_gene: TRBJ1-1
CDR3aa: CASSYSGRGTEAFF
CDR3nt: TGTGCCAGCAGTTACTCAGGGAGGGGCACTGAAGCTTTCTTT

d_gene: NA
v_gene: TRBV7-2
abundance: NA
j_gene: TRBJ1-5
CDR3aa: CASSLGTLRGNQPQHF
CDR3nt: TGTGCCAGCAGCTTAGGGACCCTGAGAGGCAATCAGCCCCAGCATTTT

d_gene: TRBD1
v_gene: TRBV29-1
abundance: NA
j_gene: TRBJ2-7
CDR3aa: CSAGTAYEQYF
CDR3nt: TGCAGCGCCGGGACAGCATACGAGCAGTACTTC

d_gene: NA
v_gene: TRBV30
abundance: once
j_gene: TRBJ1-3
CDR3aa: CAWSVRQILSGNTIYF
CDR3nt: TGTGCCTGGAGTGTACGACAGATACTCTCTGGAAACACCATATATTTT

d_gene: TRBD1
v_gene: TRBV19
abundance: few
j_gene: TRBJ1-5
CDR3aa: CASSIATGINQPQHF
CDR3nt: TGTGCCAGTAGTATAGCGACAGGGATCAATCAGCCCCAGCATTTT

d_gene: NA
v_gene: TRBV6-1
abundance: NA
j_gene: TRBJ2-5
CDR3aa: CASSEGVMDGTQYF
CDR3nt: TGTGCCAGCAGTGAAGGGGTGATGGACGGGACCCAGTACTTC

d_gene: NA
v_gene: TRBV5-1
abundance: NA
j_gene: TRBJ2-7
CDR3aa: CASSSGPPYEQYF
CDR3nt: TGCGCCAGCAGCTCGGGACCACCCTACGAGCAGTACTTC

d_gene: NA
v_gene: TRBV9
abundance: few
j_gene: TRBJ2-2
CDR3aa: CASKGSIYETGELFF
CDR3nt: TGTGCCAGCAAAGGGAGTATATATGAGACCGGGGAGCTGTTTTTT

d_gene: NA
v_gene: TRBV6-5
abundance: NA
j_gene: TRBJ1-4
CDR3aa: CASSYGAATGTEKLFF
CDR3nt: TGTGCCAGCAGTTACGGCGCGGCAACAGGCACAGAAAAACTGTTTTTT

d_gene: TRBD1
v_gene: TRBV4-3
abundance: few
j_gene: TRBJ2-7
CDR3aa: CASSPPTGSYEQYF
CDR3nt: TGCGCCAGCAGCCCGCCGACAGGGTCCTACGAGCAGTACTTC

d_gene: TRBD2
v_gene: TRBV11-2
abundance: NA
j_gene: TRBJ2-7
CDR3aa: CASSSSGRERKQYF
CDR3nt: TGTGCCAGCAGTTCTAGCGGGAGGGAAAGAAAGCAGTACTTC

d_gene: NA
v_gene: TRBV5-1
abundance: NA
j_gene: TRBJ2-5
CDR3aa: CASSLGPSVAGTQYF
CDR3nt: TGCGCCAGCAGCCTCGGTCCCTCGGTTGCGGGGACCCAGTACTTC

d_gene: TRBD1
v_gene: TRBV30
abundance: NA
j_gene: TRBJ1-4
CDR3aa: CAWSRDRNEKLFF
CDR3nt: TGTGCCTGGAGCCGGGACAGGAATGAAAAACTGTTTTTT

d_gene: NA
v_gene: TRBV5-5
abundance: few
j_gene: TRBJ2-7
CDR3aa: CASTWTVHSYEQYF
CDR3nt: TGTGCCAGCACCTGGACAGTTCACTCCTACGAGCAGTACTTC

d_gene: NA
v_gene: TRBV7-9
abundance: NA
j_gene: TRBJ2-3
CDR3aa: CASSLELDTQYF
CDR3nt: TGTGCCAGCAGCTTAGAATTGGATACGCAGTATTTT

d_gene: TRBD2
v_gene: TRBV13
abundance: NA
j_gene: TRBJ2-3
CDR3aa: CASSTLGRASTQYF
CDR3nt: TGTGCCAGCAGCACCCTCGGGAGGGCCAGTACGCAGTATTTT

d_gene: NA
v_gene: TRBV4-3
abundance: NA
j_gene: TRBJ2-5
CDR3aa: CASSQGVGAQETQYF
CDR3nt: TGCGCCAGCAGCCAAGGGGTGGGGGCACAAGAGACCCAGTACTTC

d_gene: NA
v_gene: TRBV6-6
abundance: NA
j_gene: TRBJ2-7
CDR3aa: CASSYSWTDLYEQYF
CDR3nt: TGTGCCAGCAGTTACTCTTGGACGGATTTATACGAGCAGTACTTC

d_gene: NA
v_gene: TRBV30
abundance: NA
j_gene: TRBJ2-7
CDR3aa: CAWSVRGQSYEQYF
CDR3nt: TGTGCCTGGAGTGTACGAGGTCAGTCCTACGAGCAGTACTTC

d_gene: NA
v_gene: TRBV7-9
abundance: NA
j_gene: TRBJ1-2
CDR3aa: CASSPLGDISTSNYGYTF
CDR3nt: TGTGCCAGCAGCCCACTAGGGGACATTTCCACCTCTAACTATGGCTACACCTTC

d_gene: TRBD1
v_gene: TRBV27
abundance: NA
j_gene: TRBJ2-6
CDR3aa: CASSLTTGTGANVLTF
CDR3nt: TGTGCCAGCAGTCTAACGACAGGGACTGGGGCCAACGTCCTGACTTTC

d_gene: NA
v_gene: TRBV19
abundance: NA
j_gene: TRBJ1-4
CDR3aa: CATTRTENEKLFF
CDR3nt: TGTGCCACCACACGGACAGAGAATGAAAAACTGTTTTTT

d_gene: NA
v_gene: TRBV29-1
abundance: NA
j_gene: TRBJ1-4
CDR3aa: CSVGAATNEKLFF
CDR3nt: TGCAGCGTTGGGGCAGCAACTAATGAAAAACTGTTTTTT

d_gene: NA
v_gene: TRBV5-1
abundance: NA
j_gene: TRBJ2-1
CDR3aa: CASSFLVDNEQFF
CDR3nt: TGCGCCAGCAGCTTTCTAGTCGACAATGAGCAGTTCTTC

d_gene: NA
v_gene: TRBV21-1
abundance: once
j_gene: TRBJ2-7
CDR3aa: CASSSRDNPGPYEQYF
CDR3nt: TGTGCCAGCAGCTCCCGGGACAATCCGGGCCCCTACGAGCAGTACTTC

d_gene: TRBD2
v_gene: TRBV4-3
abundance: NA
j_gene: TRBJ2-4
CDR3aa: CASSQDLTSGVRNIQYF
CDR3nt: TGCGCCAGCAGCCAAGATCTTACTAGCGGGGTGAGGAACATTCAGTACTTC

d_gene: NA
v_gene: TRBV5-8
abundance: NA
j_gene: TRBJ2-1
CDR3aa: CASSLFRGQVGNEQFF
CDR3nt: TGTGCCAGCAGCTTGTTTAGGGGACAAGTTGGGAATGAGCAGTTCTTC

d_gene: TRBD1
v_gene: TRBV27
abundance: once
j_gene: TRBJ2-7
CDR3aa: CASSLSPLRQGVGYEQYF
CDR3nt: TGTGCCAGCAGTTTATCCCCCCTCCGACAGGGGGTTGGCTACGAGCAGTACTTC

d_gene: NA
v_gene: TRBV12-5
abundance: NA
j_gene: TRBJ2-7
CDR3aa: CASGTSGSTSYEQYF
CDR3nt: TGTGCTAGTGGTACGAGCGGGTCGACTTCCTACGAGCAGTACTTC

d_gene: NA
v_gene: TRBV5-5
abundance: NA
j_gene: TRBJ1-1
CDR3aa: CASSLLTQPNTEAFF
CDR3nt: TGTGCCAGCAGCTTGCTGACTCAACCGAACACTGAAGCTTTCTTT

d_gene: NA
v_gene: TRBV7-9
abundance: NA
j_gene: TRBJ1-5
CDR3aa: CASSQGAADQPQHF
CDR3nt: TGTGCCAGCAGCCAAGGGGCAGCAGATCAGCCCCAGCATTTT

d_gene: NA
v_gene: TRBV19
abundance: medium-sized
j_gene: TRBJ1-2
CDR3aa: CASSIIGSMYGYTF
CDR3nt: TGTGCCAGTAGTATAATAGGCTCGATGTATGGCTACACCTTC